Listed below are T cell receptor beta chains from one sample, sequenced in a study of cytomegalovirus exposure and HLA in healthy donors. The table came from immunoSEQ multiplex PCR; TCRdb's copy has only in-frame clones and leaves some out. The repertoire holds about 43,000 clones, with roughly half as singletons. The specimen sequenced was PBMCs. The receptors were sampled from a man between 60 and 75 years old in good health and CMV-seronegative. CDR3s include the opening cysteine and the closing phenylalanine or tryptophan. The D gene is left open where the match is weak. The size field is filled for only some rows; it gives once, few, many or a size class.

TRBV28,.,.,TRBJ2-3,TGTGCCAGCAGTACAGGGAACAAGATGCAGTATTTT,CASSTGNKMQYF
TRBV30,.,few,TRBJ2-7,TGTGCCTTCGGACTGTACTCCTACGAGCAGTACTTC,CAFGLYSYEQYF
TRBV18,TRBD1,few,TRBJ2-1,TGTGCCAGCTCGTCGGGACAGGGGAACTACAATGAGCAGTTCTTC,CASSSGQGNYNEQFF
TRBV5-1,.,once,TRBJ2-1,TGCGCCAGCAGTGGAGAGAGCTCCTACAATGAGCAGTTCTTC,CASSGESSYNEQFF
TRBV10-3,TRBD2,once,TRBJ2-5,TGTGCCATCAGTGAGGGGACTAGCCGGGAGACCCAGTACTTC,CAISEGTSRETQYF
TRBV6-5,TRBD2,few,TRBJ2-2,TGTGCCAGCAGCCGACCGGGAACTAGCGGCCTGTTTTTT,CASSRPGTSGLFF
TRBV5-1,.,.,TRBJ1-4,TGCGCCAGCAGCTTGTTAGCTCGGCCCTCCGAAAAACTGTTTTTT,CASSLLARPSEKLFF
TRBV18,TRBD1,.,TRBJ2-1,TGTGCCAGCTCTCTCCAGGGGGCGGGCTACAATGAGCAGTTCTTC,CASSLQGAGYNEQFF
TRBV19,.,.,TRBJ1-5,TGTGCCAGAAAAGGACACTACAATCAGCCCCAGCATTTT,CARKGHYNQPQHF
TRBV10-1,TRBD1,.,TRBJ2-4,TGCGCCAGCAGTGTTTCCCAGGGGGCTGACATTCAGTACTTC,CASSVSQGADIQYF
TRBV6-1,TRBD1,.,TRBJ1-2,TGTGCCAGCAGTAGGGACAGGGGAACCTATGGCTACACCTTC,CASSRDRGTYGYTF
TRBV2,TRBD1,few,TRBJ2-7,TGTGCCAGCAGTTGGAACAGGGGATCCTACGAGCAGTACTTC,CASSWNRGSYEQYF
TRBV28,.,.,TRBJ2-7,TGTGCCAGCGCCGAGCTAGTTTCCGAGCAGTACTTC,CASAELVSEQYF
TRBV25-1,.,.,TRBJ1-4,TGTGCCAGCAGTGCCAGGGTTAGGCGTAATGAAAAACTGTTTTTT,CASSARVRRNEKLFF
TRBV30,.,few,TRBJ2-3,TGTGCCTACCCCACTAGCACAGATACGCAGTATTTT,CAYPTSTDTQYF
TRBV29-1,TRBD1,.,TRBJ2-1,TGCAGCGTTTGGGGACAGGGAAGCGACAATGAGCAGTTCTTC,CSVWGQGSDNEQFF
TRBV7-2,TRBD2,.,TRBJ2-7,TGTGCCAGCAGCCTCCGGGTTAGGGCGGGAGGTAGCCACGAGCAGTACTTC,CASSLRVRAGGSHEQYF
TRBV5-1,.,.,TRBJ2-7,TGCGCCAGCAGCTTGCCCAGCTCCTACGAGCAGTACTTC,CASSLPSSYEQYF
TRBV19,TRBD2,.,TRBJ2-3,TGTGCCAGTAGGCTTAGCGGGGATACGCAGTATTTT,CASRLSGDTQYF
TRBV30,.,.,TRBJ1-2,TGTGCCTGGAGCCCCCTGGACAGAGCAAACTATGGCTACACCTTC,CAWSPLDRANYGYTF
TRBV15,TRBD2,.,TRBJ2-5,TGTGCCACCAGCAGGGGGCGGGGGGTAGCGGAGACCCAGTACTTC,CATSRGRGVAETQYF
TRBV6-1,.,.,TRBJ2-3,TGTGCCAGCAGTGGCCCCGTAGAGGGCACAGATACGCAGTATTTT,CASSGPVEGTDTQYF
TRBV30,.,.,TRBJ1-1,TGTGCCTGGACCGCCAGGATTGAAGCTTTCTTT,CAWTARIEAFF
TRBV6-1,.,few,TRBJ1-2,TGTGCCAGCAGTGAAGCGGGCAGGAATGGCTACACCTTC,CASSEAGRNGYTF
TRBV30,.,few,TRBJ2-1,TGTGCCTGGAGCAGGGACTCCCGGAATGAGCAGTTCTTC,CAWSRDSRNEQFF